Presented here are 29 T cell receptor beta chains from one specimen sequenced in a study of OX40 agonist ivuxolimab in advanced cancers. TCRdb's copy holds only in-frame clones and misses some; the assay was immunoSEQ multiplex PCR. The table records some 70,000 clones, approximately 85% of them present only once. The sequencing here drew on CD4+ or CD8+ T cells sorted from blood, taken in a trial of the OX40 agonist ivuxolimab. The receptors here all came from an adult with an advanced solid tumor such as melanoma, head and neck, liver or kidney cancer.

This clone has only a few counts. The V and J genes are TRBV7-9 and TRBJ1-1; D uncertain. The CDR3 is 13 amino acids. The germline V gene has CDR1 SEHNR and CDR2 FQNEAQ (reference sequence). Trimming left V 3 bases short and J 0 bases short, with 5 bases between. CDR3 coding DNA: TGTGCCAGCAGCTTTCTCATGAACACTGAAGCTTTCTTT. Translated: CASSFLMNTEAFF.

The V and J genes are TRBV30 and TRBJ1-1, with 9 bases matching TRBD1. The CDR3 covers 15 residues. V shed 4 bases, J shed 5 bases, and the junction held 11 bases outside the gene matches. CDR1 GTSNPN and CDR2 SVGIG come from the germline V gene (reference sequence). In nucleotides, the CDR3 is TGTGCCTGGAAAATATACGGGACAGGGAATACTGAAGCTTTCTTT. It translates to CAWKIYGTGNTEAFF.

The chain employs TRBV7-2 and TRBJ1-2; D ambiguous. Trimming stripped 5 bases from V and 6 bases from J, with 16 bases between. The CDR3 is made up of 14 amino acids. Germline CDR1 SGHTA, CDR2 FQGNSA. CDR3 in amino acids: CASSPRWVVDGYTF. The DNA for the CDR3 is TGTGCCAGCAGCCCCCGTTGGGTAGTGGATGGCTACACCTTC.

In DNA form, the CDR3 reads TGTGCCAGCGGGGACAGGAATTCACCCCTCCACTTT. Amino acids: CASGDRNSPLHF. This rearrangement joins TRBV28 to TRBJ1-6, with 8 nucleotides matching TRBD1. The J segment lost 7 bases and the V segment lost 8 bases, leaving 1 base of the junction unmatched. The CDR3 runs to 12 residues. The V gene's germline CDR1 is MDHEN and CDR2 SYDVKM.

This rearrangement joins TRBV6-6 to TRBJ2-5; a weak D match, TRBD1 (5 bases). CDR1 is MNHNY, CDR2 SVGAGI, per germline (reference sequence). V dropped 8 bases and J dropped 4 bases, with 14 bases sitting between them. The CDR3 spans 13 residues. In nucleotides, the CDR3 is TGTGCCAGCCAACGCGTCAGGGTAGAGACCCAGTACTTC. It encodes CASQRVRVETQYF.

The chain has TRBV19 and TRBJ1-3, with D maybe TRBD1 (5 bases). This CDR3 spans 14 amino acids. Looked up from germline, CDR1 is LNHDA and CDR2 is SQIVND (reference sequence). The ends were cut back, 6 bases at V and 0 bases at J, with 9 bases in the middle. The DNA for the CDR3 is TGTGCCAGTAGGGGCACAGGCTCTGGAAACACCATATATTTT. Its translation is CASRGTGSGNTIYF.

This chain joins TRBV6-1 and TRBJ2-3; D is unclear. Germline V gene data show CDR1 as MNHNS and CDR2 as SASEGT. The CDR3 has 16 residues. V lost 0 bases and J 0 bases, leaving 10 bases between the germline ends. CDR3 region: CASSEAITLSTDTQYF. As DNA, the CDR3 is TGTGCCAGCAGTGAAGCAATCACACTAAGCACAGATACGCAGTATTTT.

This rearrangement joins TRBV2 to TRBJ1-5; D is unclear. V was trimmed by 4 bases and J by 0 bases, leaving 13 bases between them. The CDR3 is 16 residues long. Germline assignment: CDR1 SNHLY and CDR2 FYNNEI. Written as DNA, the CDR3 is TGTGCCAGCAGTGTCCTCGGTCTAAATAGCAATCAGCCCCAGCATTTT. It yields the protein CASSVLGLNSNQPQHF.

The chain carries TRBV7-8 and TRBJ2-3; 8 bases agree with TRBD1. The germline V gene encodes CDR1 SGHVS and CDR2 FQNEAQ. CDR3 size: 13 residues. Written as DNA, the CDR3 is TGTGGAGTCGGGCCAGGGGGCGTATATACGCAGTATTTT. Translating it yields CGVGPGGVYTQYF.

This chain links TRBV6-5 with TRBJ1-1; D gene uncertain. CDR1 MNHEY and CDR2 SVGAGI come from the germline V gene. This CDR3 contains 14 residues. V lost 0 bases and J 5 bases, leaving 10 bases between the germline ends. The DNA of the CDR3 is TGTGCCAGCAGTTACTCGTTGGGTGGAACTGAAGCTTTCTTT. It specifies CASSYSLGGTEAFF.

The V and J genes are TRBV6-1 and TRBJ1-2; no clear D gene. This CDR3 region has 15 residues. Trimming removed 7 bases at V and 4 bases at J, with 19 bases between. Germline V gives CDR1 MNHNS, CDR2 SASEGT. Here the CDR3 reads CASTQNWQVSYGYTF. DNA of the CDR3: TGTGCCAGCACCCAAAACTGGCAGGTTAGCTATGGCTACACCTTC.

The CDR3 bases are TGTGCCAGCAGCTATAGACAGGCCGTTCAGTACTTC. This codes for CASSYRQAVQYF. The chain couples TRBV5-6 to TRBJ2-4, with TRBD1 as a possible D gene (6 bases). This CDR3 is 12 amino acids long. Germline V gene lookup returns CDR1 SGHDT and CDR2 YYEEEE. V lost 3 bases, J lost 11 bases, and 12 bases lay in between. The full variable domain, in which reference TRBV5-6 and TRBJ2-4 provide the parts outside the CDR3, is DAGVTQSPTHLIKTRGQQVTLRCSPKSGHDTVSWYQQALGQGPQFIFQYYEEEERQRGNFPDRFSGHQFPNYSSELNVNALLLGDSALYLCASSYRQAVQYFGAGTRLSVL.

The chain uses TRBV6-1 and TRBJ1-2; D is possibly TRBD1 (6 bases). Germline CDR1 reads MNHNS; CDR2 reads SASEGT. The length of the CDR3 is 11 residues. V was clipped by 6 bases and J by 8 bases, with 10 bases between them. As DNA, the CDR3 is TGTGCCAGCAGACAGGGTCAAGGCTACACCTTC. This gives the protein CASRQGQGYTF.

This rearrangement joins TRBV6-5 to TRBJ2-7, with a tentative D call TRBD1 (6 bases). The germline CDR1 and CDR2 sequences are MNHEY and SVGAGI. The CDR3 spans 15 residues. Trimming took 4 bases from V and 4 from J, leaving 17 bases between them. DNA of the CDR3: TGTGCCAGCAGTTCCGGACAGCGCCCCCCTTACGAGCAGTACTTC. This translates into CASSSGQRPPYEQYF.

This sequence joins TRBV5-4 and TRBJ2-5; TRBD1 matches at 7 bases. Trimming took 2 bases from V and 9 from J; bases not matched to a gene: 10. The V gene's germline CDR1 is SGHNT and CDR2 YYREEE (reference sequence). The length of the CDR3 is 14 residues. The CDR3 reads CASSLGTVDMAQYF. CDR3 coding DNA: TGTGCCAGCAGCTTAGGGACAGTAGACATGGCCCAGTACTTC.

The rearrangement uses TRBV7-9 and TRBJ2-4; tentatively, D is TRBD1 or TRBD2 (5 bases each). The CDR3 totals 17 residues. CDR1 is SEHNR, CDR2 FQNEAQ, per germline (reference sequence). The V and J ends lost 0 bases and 1 base respectively, with 13 bases between them. CDR3 region: CASSLAASGTAKNIQYF. CDR3 nucleotides: TGTGCCAGCAGCTTAGCGGCCAGTGGGACGGCCAAAAACATTCAGTACTTC.

This chain joins TRBV5-1 and TRBJ2-3; D might be TRBD1 or TRBD2, each matching 6 bases. V shed 3 bases and J shed 6 bases, with 14 bases lying between them. Germline CDR1 SGHRS, CDR2 YFSETQ. The CDR3 contains 14 residues. This CDR3 reads CASSWGAPKDTQYF. CDR3 nucleotide sequence: TGCGCCAGCAGCTGGGGGGCGCCGAAGGATACGCAGTATTTT.

The rearrangement links TRBV5-1 to TRBJ1-1, with D unclear. The CDR3 spans 12 residues. V gave up 0 bases and J gave up 10 bases, with 10 bases separating them. Germline V gives CDR1 SGHRS, CDR2 YFSETQ. CDR3 DNA sequence: TGCGCCAGCAGCTTGGGACGAGAGAGAGCTTTCTTT. Residues: CASSLGRERAFF.

This clone has more than one count but fewer than ten. The V call is TRBV30, the J call TRBJ1-1; a weak D match, TRBD1 (5 bases). The germline V and J ends were trimmed by 4 bases and 1 base, with 16 bases remaining between them. The CDR3 covers 15 residues. Looked up from germline, CDR1 is GTSNPN and CDR2 is SVGIG (reference sequence). The CDR3: CAWTKRGRANTEAFF. CDR3 bases: TGTGCCTGGACAAAACGGGGCAGGGCGAACACTGAAGCTTTCTTT.

The chain combines TRBV2 with TRBJ1-5, with a possible D match to TRBD1 (6 bases). Trimming removed 3 bases from V and 5 bases from J, with 14 bases in between. Germline V gene sequence: CDR1 SNHLY, CDR2 FYNNEI. The CDR3 loop spans 15 amino acids. The CDR3 spells CASSESGVVYQPQHF. Here the CDR3 DNA reads TGTGCCAGCAGTGAGTCAGGGGTTGTTTATCAGCCCCAGCATTTT. The full variable domain, with the rest looked up from reference TRBV2 and TRBJ1-5, is EPEVTQTPSHQVTQMGQEVILRCVPISNHLYFYWYRQILGQKVEFLVSFYNNEISEKSEIFDDQFSVERPDGSNFTLKIRSTKLEDSAMYFCASSESGVVYQPQHFGDGTRLSIL.

The rearrangement uses TRBV4-1 and TRBJ2-2; the match to TRBD2 covers 9 bases. The CDR3 is made up of 19 amino acids. CDR1 and CDR2 (germline): MGHRA, YSYEKL. The V segment lost 4 bases and the J segment 4 bases; nucleotides outside the gene matches: 16. The CDR3 bases are TGCGCCAGCAGCCGAAAGATGGCGGCGGGGGGGCGGGGCACCGGGGAGCTGTTTTTT. This encodes CASSRKMAAGGRGTGELFF.

This clone was counted between two and nine times. This sequence joins TRBV30 and TRBJ2-7, with TRBD1 matching 9 bases. The V segment lost 2 bases and the J segment 12 bases; nucleotides outside the gene matches: 8. The CDR3 extends over 12 amino acids. The germline CDR1 and CDR2 sequences are GTSNPN and SVGIG (reference sequence). CDR3 in amino acids: CAWSRDRAKWYF. In nucleotides, the CDR3 is TGTGCCTGGAGTCGGGACAGGGCCAAGTGGTACTTC.

This chain connects TRBV5-1 to TRBJ1-2; D may be TRBD1 (5 bases). This CDR3 is 14 amino acids long. Trimming shortened V by 6 bases and J by 6 bases, and 18 bases separated the two germline ends. Germline-derived CDR1 and CDR2 are SGHRS and YFSETQ. CDR3 DNA sequence: TGCGCCAGCACCATGGAACGAGACAGCGATGGCTACACCTTC. Amino acid sequence: CASTMERDSDGYTF. Looking up the rest from reference TRBV5-1 and TRBJ1-2 gives the full variable domain: KAGVTQTPRYLIKTRGQQVTLSCSPISGHRSVSWYQQTPGQGLQFLFEYFSETQRNKGNFPGRFSGRQFSNSRSEMNVSTLELGDSALYLCASTMERDSDGYTFGSGTRLTVV.

The chain combines TRBV6-5 with TRBJ1-3; the D is unclear. Germline values: CDR1 MNHEY, CDR2 SVGAGI. Trimming took 4 bases from V and 7 from J, leaving 5 bases between them. The CDR3 is made up of 11 amino acids. The CDR3 DNA follows: TGTGCCAGCAGTTCTCTGAACACCATATATTTT. The encoded protein is CASSSLNTIYF.

This clone was found once. The chain recombines TRBV28 with TRBJ2-7; D may be TRBD1 (5 bases). Per the germline V gene, CDR1 is MDHEN and CDR2 is SYDVKM. This CDR3 has 16 residues. Trimming cost V 5 bases and J 2 bases, with 19 bases left between them. CDR3 nucleotide sequence: TGTGCCAGCAGTCCTACGGGTGCGGCAGGGCCCTACGAGCAGTACGTC. Amino acid sequence: CASSPTGAAGPYEQYV.

The chain is built from TRBV7-2 and TRBJ2-3; unclear D gene. Germline CDR1 SGHTA, CDR2 FQGNSA. With 8 bases removed from V and 0 bases from J, the gap between germline ends came to 12 bases. The CDR3 spans 14 residues. The CDR3 reads CASERSTSTDTQYF. The CDR3 nucleotides are TGTGCCAGCGAGCGCTCTACTAGCACAGATACGCAGTATTTT.

In its sample, this clone was seen once. J is TRBJ2-7 and V is TRBV30; D remains ambiguous. CDR1 is GTSNPN, CDR2 SVGIG, per germline (reference sequence). This CDR3 region has 11 residues. Between the trimmed V and J ends, which lost 2 bases and 0 bases, there was a span of 2 bases. CDR3 bases: TGTGCCTGGAGTCGCTCCTACGAGCAGTACTTC. Encoded protein: CAWSRSYEQYF.

The genes are TRBV10-3 and TRBJ2-3; perhaps TRBD1 as D (5 bases). In germline, CDR1 is ENHRY, CDR2 SYGVKD. CDR3 length equals 14 residues. V was clipped by 5 bases and J by 6 bases, with 15 bases between them. The CDR3 sequence: CAISLGAVGDTQYF. For the CDR3, the DNA is TGTGCCATCAGTTTAGGGGCGGTGGGCGATACGCAGTATTTT.

The rearrangement joins TRBV29-1 to TRBJ1-4; TRBD1 aligns across 8 bases. The germline V gene encodes CDR1 SQVTM and CDR2 ANQGSEA. The V gene end was trimmed by 2 bases and the J gene end by 5 bases; junction bases not matched to a gene: 4. The CDR3 covers 14 residues. The CDR3 loop is CSVELQGVNEKLFF. For the CDR3, the DNA is TGCAGCGTTGAATTACAGGGGGTAAATGAAAAACTGTTTTTT.